This T cell receptor (beta chain) emerged from a study of cytomegalovirus exposure and HLA in healthy donors. Study results and caveats: Several top significant clusters appeared, in a later analysis, to be linked to common viral pathogens.

Concerning this clone itself: What it recognizes is unknown.

The PCR ran on 60 Vbeta and 13 Jbeta primers. Using immunoSEQ multiplex PCR, the repertoire was profiled, and TCRdb retains in-frame clones only, with some absent. This table holds just over 50,000 clones. Germline lookup yields CDR1 SEHNR and CDR2 FQNEAQ (reference sequence). CDR3 length: 14 amino acids. V was clipped by 5 bases and J by 4 bases, with 14 bases between them. The sequence came from a woman aged 60-70 years in good health and CMV-seropositive. The gene calls are TRBV7-9 and TRBJ1-1, with a possible D match to TRBD1 (6 bases). Sequenced input: PBMCs. The CDR3 coding sequence is TGTGCCAGCAGCATCTCCCAGGGGAGCACTGAAGCTTTCTTT. Encoded protein: CASSISQGSTEAFF. Complete variable domain (other parts from reference TRBV7-9 and TRBJ1-1): DTGVSQNPRHKITKRGQNVTFRCDPISEHNRLYWYRQTLGQGPEFLTYFQNEAQLEKSRLLSDRFSAERPKGSFSTLEIQRTEQGDSAMYLCASSISQGSTEAFFGQGTRLTVV.